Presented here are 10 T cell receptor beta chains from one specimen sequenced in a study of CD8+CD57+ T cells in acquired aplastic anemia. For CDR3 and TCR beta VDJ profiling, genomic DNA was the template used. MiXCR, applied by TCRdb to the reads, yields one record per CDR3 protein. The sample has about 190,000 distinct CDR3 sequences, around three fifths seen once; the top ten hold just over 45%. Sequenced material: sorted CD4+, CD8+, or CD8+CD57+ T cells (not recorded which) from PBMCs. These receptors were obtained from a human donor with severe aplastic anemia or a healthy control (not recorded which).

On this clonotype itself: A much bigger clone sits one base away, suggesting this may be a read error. CDR3 nucleotides: TGTGCCAGCAGTTCTACGGGACAGGGGTACGAGCAGTTCTTC. Residues: CASSSTGQGYEQFF. This sequence joins TRBV27 and TRBJ2-1; 10 bases align to TRBD1. CDR3 length: 14 residues. Per the germline V gene, CDR1 is MNHEY and CDR2 is SMNVEV (reference sequence). Unmatched junction bases numbered 7, after V lost 4 bases and J lost 10 bases.

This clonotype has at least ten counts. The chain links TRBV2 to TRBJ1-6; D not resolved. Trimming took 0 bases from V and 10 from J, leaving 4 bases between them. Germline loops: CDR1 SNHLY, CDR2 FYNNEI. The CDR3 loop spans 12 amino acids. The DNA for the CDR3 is TGTGCCAGCAGTGAAGCTCGATCACCCCTCCACTTT. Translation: CASSEARSPLHF.

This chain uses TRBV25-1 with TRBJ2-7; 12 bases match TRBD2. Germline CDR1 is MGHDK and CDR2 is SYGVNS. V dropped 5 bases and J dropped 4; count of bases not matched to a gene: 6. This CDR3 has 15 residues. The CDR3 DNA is TGTGCCAGCAGTCTAGCGGGGGGGAGACTTTACGAGCAGTACTTC. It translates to CASSLAGGRLYEQYF.

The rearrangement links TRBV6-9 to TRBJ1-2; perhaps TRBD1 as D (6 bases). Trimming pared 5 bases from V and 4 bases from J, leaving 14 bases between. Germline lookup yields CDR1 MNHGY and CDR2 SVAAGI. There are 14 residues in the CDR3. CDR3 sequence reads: CASSESGATYGYTF. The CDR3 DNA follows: TGTGCCAGCAGTGAATCAGGGGCGACCTATGGCTACACCTTC.

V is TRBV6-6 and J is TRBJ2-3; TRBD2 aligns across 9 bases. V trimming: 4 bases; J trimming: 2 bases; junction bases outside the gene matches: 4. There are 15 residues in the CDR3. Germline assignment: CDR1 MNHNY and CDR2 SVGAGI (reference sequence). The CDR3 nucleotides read TGTGCCAGCAGTTGGAGCGGGAGGCTCACAGATACGCAGTATTTT. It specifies CASSWSGRLTDTQYF.

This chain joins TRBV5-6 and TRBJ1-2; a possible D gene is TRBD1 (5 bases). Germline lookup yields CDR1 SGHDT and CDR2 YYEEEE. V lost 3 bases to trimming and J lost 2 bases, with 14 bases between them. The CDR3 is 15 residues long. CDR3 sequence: CASSSRREGNYGYTF. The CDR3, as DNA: TGTGCCAGCAGCTCCCGCAGGGAAGGAAACTATGGCTACACCTTC.

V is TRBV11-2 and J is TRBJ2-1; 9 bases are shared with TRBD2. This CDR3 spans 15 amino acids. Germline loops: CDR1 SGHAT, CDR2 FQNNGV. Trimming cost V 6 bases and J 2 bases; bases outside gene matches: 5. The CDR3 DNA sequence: TGTGCCAGCAGGGTAGCGGGAGATCCCTACAATGAGCAGTTCTTC. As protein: CASRVAGDPYNEQFF.

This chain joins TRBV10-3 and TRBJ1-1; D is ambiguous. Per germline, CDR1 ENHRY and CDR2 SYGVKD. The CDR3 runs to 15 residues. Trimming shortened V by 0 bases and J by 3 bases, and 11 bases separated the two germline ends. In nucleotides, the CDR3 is TGTGCCATCAGTGAGTCGGAGGTTCTTTACACTGAAGCTTTCTTT. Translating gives CAISESEVLYTEAFF.

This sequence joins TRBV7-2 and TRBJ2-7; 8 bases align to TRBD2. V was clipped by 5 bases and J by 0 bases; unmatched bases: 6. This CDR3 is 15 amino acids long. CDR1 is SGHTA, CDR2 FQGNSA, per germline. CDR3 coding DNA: TGTGCCAGCAGCCCCCAAGCGGGGGACTCCTACGAGCAGTACTTC. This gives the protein CASSPQAGDSYEQYF.

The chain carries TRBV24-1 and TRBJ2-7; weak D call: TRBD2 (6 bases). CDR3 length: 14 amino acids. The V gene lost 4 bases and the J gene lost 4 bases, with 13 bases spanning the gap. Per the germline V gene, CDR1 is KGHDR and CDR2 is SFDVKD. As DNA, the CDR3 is TGTGCCACCAGTGAAGGAGGGGCCCCTTACGAGCAGTACTTC. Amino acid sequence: CATSEGGAPYEQYF.